Listed here is a single T cell receptor beta chain. Its antigen is unknown. The data derive from a study of cytotoxic CD8 clonotypes in ibrutinib-treated CLL. Study-wide background: Partial response occurred in 24 patients and complete response in 2; at median about 72 months, around 14 remained remitted and roughly twelve progressed. With a range of 6 to 36, the median treatment time before response samples were taken was around 12 months.

Investigators sought sequencing depths of between 1 in 200,000 and 1 in 1 million T cells. Method: immunoSEQ multiplex PCR; TCRdb's copy keeps in-frame clones and lacks some. There are around 33,000 clones in the sample; 69% occur only once, and about 30% lies in the top ten. Study findings and constraints: Sampling schedules were unmatched across sustained-remission and progressing patients.

The CDR3 is 17 residues long. Germline CDR1 and CDR2: MNHNS and SASEGT. Trimming removed 3 bases from V and 0 bases from J; junction bases left unmatched: 8. The TCR comes from a human donor with chronic lymphocytic leukemia. The chain employs TRBV6-1 and TRBJ2-7; 10 bases line up with TRBD1. The input for sequencing was PBMCs, taken before ibrutinib treatment. CDR3 DNA: TGTGCCAGCAGTGACGGCTTGGACAGGGGGAGCTCCTACGAGCAGTACTTC. The encoded protein is CASSDGLDRGSSYEQYF.